Listed here are 29 T cell receptor beta chains from one sample, sequenced in a study of CD4+ T cells in melanoma. Sequencing used immunoSEQ multiplex PCR; TCRdb keeps in-frame clones, though not all of them. The data contain 7,300 or so clones, roughly 47% of them singletons. The sequenced sample consisted of cells from a culture (not recorded whether cultured in vitro). The receptors were gathered from a human donor with melanoma.

The chain carries TRBV6-6 and TRBJ1-1, with D maybe TRBD1 (5 bases). The germline CDR1 and CDR2 sequences are MNHNY and SVGAGI (reference sequence). The CDR3 totals 14 residues. Trimming left V 2 bases short and J 5 bases short, with 12 bases between. The CDR3 reads CASSYDTWGTEAFF. Written as DNA, the CDR3 is TGTGCCAGCAGTTACGACACCTGGGGGACTGAAGCTTTCTTT.

In its sample, this clone was seen a few times. The chain carries TRBV7-8 and TRBJ1-2; D remains unclear. The germline V gene encodes CDR1 SGHVS and CDR2 FQNEAQ. This CDR3 contains 14 residues. Trimming left V 3 bases short and J 3 bases short, with 11 bases between. CDR3 sequence reads: CASSFREGHYGYTF. The CDR3 DNA reads TGTGCCAGCAGCTTTAGAGAGGGCCACTATGGCTACACCTTC.

The chain links TRBV12-5 to TRBJ2-7, with D uncertain. Looked up from germline, CDR1 is LGHNT and CDR2 is FRNRAP. V lost 1 base and J lost 2, with 0 bases in between. CDR3 length: 11 amino acids. This CDR3 is CASGLAYEQYF. The CDR3 nucleotides read TGTGCTAGTGGTTTGGCCTACGAGCAGTACTTC.

This clone is a singleton in its sample. The chain joins TRBV5-4 to TRBJ2-5, with D perhaps matching TRBD2 (6 bases). V shed 3 bases and J shed 2 bases, with 17 bases lying between them. The CDR3 has 16 amino acids. The germline CDR1 and CDR2 sequences are SGHNT and YYREEE (reference sequence). CDR3 nucleotide sequence: TGTGCCAGCAGCTCGGAGGGGAGAAGGGGACAAGAGACCCAGTACTTC. Encoded protein: CASSSEGRRGQETQYF.

V is TRBV30 and J is TRBJ1-5, with 7 bases matching TRBD1. This CDR3 is 15 amino acids long. J gave up 7 bases and V 2 bases, and 11 bases lay outside the gene matches. Germline assignment: CDR1 GTSNPN and CDR2 SVGIG (reference sequence). The CDR3, as DNA: TGTGCCTGGAGTACGACAGGGAGACTACGGCAGCCCCAGCATTTT. It codes for CAWSTTGRLRQPQHF.

The chain is built from TRBV29-1 and TRBJ1-4, with D tentatively TRBD1 (6 bases). The CDR3 sequence is 11 residues long. Germline lookup yields CDR1 SQVTM and CDR2 ANQGSEA. CDR3 region: CSGAQGEKLFF. The CDR3 DNA follows: TGCAGTGGGGCCCAGGGGGAAAAACTGTTTTTT.

The table lists this clone with a few counts. The chain uses TRBV6-5 and TRBJ1-6, with TRBD1 matching 7 bases. Germline V gives CDR1 MNHEY, CDR2 SVGAGI. The V and J ends lost 4 bases and 6 bases, in that order; junction bases with no gene match: 6. The CDR3 contains 15 residues. CDR3 in DNA: TGTGCCAGCAGTTCCCCCGGACAGGCTAATTCACCCCTCCACTTT. Translation: CASSSPGQANSPLHF.

This chain joins TRBV27 and TRBJ1-2; TRBD1 is a possible D gene (6 bases). CDR1 and CDR2 (germline): MNHEY, SMNVEV (reference sequence). The ends were cut back, 5 bases at V and 4 bases at J, with 14 bases in the middle. There are 14 residues in the CDR3. In DNA form, the CDR3 reads TGTGCCAGCAGTCGAGGGGGACTCCCCTATGGCTACACCTTC. Protein product: CASSRGGLPYGYTF.

The sample holds a few counts of this clone. This sequence joins TRBV30 and TRBJ1-4; D call uncertain. There are 12 residues in the CDR3. Trimming pared 2 bases from V and 6 bases from J, leaving 7 bases between. Germline values: CDR1 GTSNPN, CDR2 SVGIG (reference sequence). The CDR3 nucleotides read TGTGCCTGGAGTCCGGTGGATGAAAAACTGTTTTTT. Its protein is CAWSPVDEKLFF.

V is TRBV5-1 and J is TRBJ2-5, with D perhaps assigned TRBD1 or TRBD2 (6 bases each). Trimming removed 2 bases at V and 2 bases at J, with 13 bases between. This CDR3 has 15 residues. CDR1 is SGHRS, CDR2 YFSETQ, per germline. The CDR3 sequence: CASSLIPGAQETQYF. The DNA of the CDR3 is TGCGCCAGCAGCTTAATCCCGGGGGCTCAAGAGACCCAGTACTTC.

Concerning this clone itself: A read error may produce the germline difference seen at one junction end. The rearrangement uses TRBV7-7 and TRBJ1-3; tentative D call: TRBD1 (5 bases). The CDR3 has 20 amino acids. The V gene's germline CDR1 is SSHAT and CDR2 FNYEAQ (reference sequence). The CDR3 region is CASSLYPRDPVLLTGNTIYF. The CDR3 region has the DNA TGTGCTAGCAGCTTATACCCCCGGGACCCGGTGTTACTTACTGGAAACACCATATATTTT.

This chain connects TRBV11-2 to TRBJ1-1; D is uncertain. CDR1 and CDR2 from the germline V gene are SGHAT and FQNNGV. There are 16 residues in the CDR3. With 1 base removed from V and 0 bases from J, the gap between germline ends came to 12 bases. CDR3 in amino acids: CASSLGIYLMNTEAFF. CDR3 in DNA: TGTGCCAGCAGCTTAGGCATATACCTCATGAACACTGAAGCTTTCTTT.

This chain joins TRBV7-3 and TRBJ2-3, with a tentative D call TRBD1 (6 bases). Germline V lookup: CDR1 SGHTA, CDR2 FQGTGA. The CDR3 runs to 15 residues. V shed 5 bases and J shed 2 bases, with 14 bases lying between them. The CDR3 loop reads CASSPTGHFTDTQYF. In nucleotides, the CDR3 is TGTGCCAGCAGCCCTACGGGACACTTCACAGATACGCAGTATTTT.

In its sample, this clone ranks as medium-sized. The gene calls are TRBV6-1 and TRBJ1-1; a weak D match, TRBD1 (5 bases). From germline, CDR1 is MNHNS and CDR2 SASEGT. There are 15 residues in the CDR3. Trimming shortened V by 2 bases and J by 5 bases, and 15 bases separated the two germline ends. The DNA for the CDR3 is TGTGCCAGCAGTGAAAACCTTAGGGGAGGAACTGAAGCTTTCTTT. Amino acid sequence: CASSENLRGGTEAFF.

This clone was seen once. The chain employs TRBV19 and TRBJ1-5, with D uncertain. There are 15 residues in the CDR3. Trimming stripped 1 base from V and 4 bases from J, with 11 bases between. In germline, CDR1 is LNHDA, CDR2 SQIVND (reference sequence). The chain's CDR3 is CASSIADLRNQPQHF. The CDR3 region has the DNA TGTGCCAGTAGTATAGCGGACCTTAGGAATCAGCCCCAGCATTTT.

The rearrangement uses TRBV10-3 and TRBJ1-2; no clear D gene. Between the trimmed V and J ends, which lost 7 bases and 1 base, there was a span of 10 bases. The length of the CDR3 is 13 residues. CDR1 is ENHRY, CDR2 SYGVKD, per germline. The CDR3 DNA sequence: TGTGCCATCAACGGACGGTTTAACTATGGCTACACCTTC. Translating gives CAINGRFNYGYTF.

The rearrangement links TRBV11-2 to TRBJ2-7; 7 bases align to TRBD2. The CDR3 contains 14 residues. V trimming: 3 bases; J trimming: 7 bases; junction bases outside the gene matches: 9. Germline values: CDR1 SGHAT, CDR2 FQNNGV. CDR3 bases: TGTGCCAGCAGCTTGGGGACTACCCTGGGGGAGCAGTACTTC. It yields the protein CASSLGTTLGEQYF.

The V and J genes are TRBV5-1 and TRBJ1-1, with 11 nucleotides matching TRBD1. J lost 0 bases, V lost 6 bases, and 4 bases had no gene match. Germline V gene sequence: CDR1 SGHRS, CDR2 YFSETQ. The CDR3 totals 15 residues. CDR3 region: CASMGTGGLNTEAFF. The CDR3 nucleotides read TGCGCCAGCATGGGGACAGGGGGTTTGAACACTGAAGCTTTCTTT.

The chain is built from TRBV28 and TRBJ1-2; D gene uncertain. The CDR3 consists of 12 residues. CDR1 is MDHEN, CDR2 SYDVKM, per germline. The V and J ends lost 3 bases and 6 bases respectively, with 8 bases between them. CDR3 nucleotides: TGTGCCAGCAGTTTCGCACAGAATGGCTACACCTTC. Translation: CASSFAQNGYTF.

The table lists this clone with a few counts. This chain joins TRBV10-3 and TRBJ2-5, with 8 bases lining up with TRBD1. With V trimmed by 5 bases and J by 4 bases, 3 bases remained unmatched. Germline V gives CDR1 ENHRY, CDR2 SYGVKD. The CDR3 consists of 13 residues. This CDR3 is CAISRTGTETQYF. The DNA for the CDR3 is TGTGCCATCAGTCGGACAGGGACAGAGACCCAGTACTTC.

The chain has TRBV6-1 and TRBJ1-3; D ambiguous. The CDR3 has 12 amino acids. V gave up 2 bases and J gave up 4 bases, with 3 bases separating them. Germline lookup yields CDR1 MNHNS and CDR2 SASEGT. CDR3 region: CASSESGNTIYF. For the CDR3, the DNA is TGTGCCAGCAGTGAATCCGGAAACACCATATATTTT.

This clone was seen a handful of times. The chain carries TRBV7-3 and TRBJ2-1; 8 bases fit TRBD2. V shed 5 bases, J shed 6 bases, and the junction held 6 bases outside the gene matches. Germline CDR1 reads SGHTA; CDR2 reads FQGTGA. The CDR3 spans 14 residues. CDR3 protein: CASSQGTSRNEQFF. The CDR3 nucleotides are TGTGCCAGCAGCCAGGGGACTAGTCGCAATGAGCAGTTCTTC.

The J gene is TRBJ2-7, the V gene TRBV15; no clear D gene. CDR3 length: 13 amino acids. Per germline, CDR1 LNHNV and CDR2 YYDKDF (reference sequence). The ends were cut back, 1 base at V and 2 bases at J, with 6 bases in the middle. The CDR3 DNA reads TGTGCCACCAGCAGAGCCGGCCCCTACGAGCAGTACTTC. Translation gives CATSRAGPYEQYF.

V gene TRBV5-1 combines with J gene TRBJ2-2, with TRBD2 matching 9 bases. The CDR3 is made up of 16 amino acids. In germline, CDR1 is SGHRS, CDR2 YFSETQ. The junction had 7 bases not matched to a gene; V was cut back by 0 bases and J by 7 bases. The CDR3 reads CASSLAAGGPVGELFF. CDR3 DNA sequence: TGCGCCAGCAGCTTGGCGGCGGGGGGGCCGGTCGGGGAGCTGTTTTTT.

This chain's CDR3 is CASSQQGAGGELFF. The CDR3 region has the DNA TGTGCCAGCAGCCAACAGGGGGCAGGCGGGGAGCTGTTTTTT. This chain links TRBV5-6 with TRBJ2-2, with TRBD1 matching 9 bases. The ends lost 4 bases at V and 7 bases at J; junction bases unmatched: 5. Per the germline V gene, CDR1 is SGHDT and CDR2 is YYEEEE. CDR3 length: 14 residues.

This clone has a handful of counts. J is TRBJ2-2 and V is TRBV5-1, with 9 bases fitting TRBD1. The V gene end was trimmed by 3 bases and the J gene end by 8 bases; junction bases not matched to a gene: 2. Germline values: CDR1 SGHRS, CDR2 YFSETQ. This CDR3 is 13 amino acids long. The CDR3 protein is CASSWTGEGELFF. CDR3 DNA: TGCGCCAGCAGCTGGACAGGGGAGGGGGAGCTGTTTTTT.

The chain links TRBV11-2 to TRBJ2-1; 8 nucleotides align to TRBD2. Unmatched junction bases numbered 7, after V lost 6 bases and J lost 0 bases. In germline, CDR1 is SGHAT, CDR2 FQNNGV. The CDR3 spans 16 residues. CDR3 amino acids: CASRYGAGDSYNEQFF. The DNA of the CDR3 is TGTGCCAGCAGATACGGAGCGGGGGACTCCTACAATGAGCAGTTCTTC.

V and J are TRBV6-5 and TRBJ2-2; 9 nucleotides line up with TRBD1. V was clipped by 0 bases and J by 8 bases; unmatched bases: 4. The CDR3 spans 15 residues. CDR1 MNHEY and CDR2 SVGAGI come from the germline V gene. The CDR3 nucleotides are TGTGCCAGCAGTTACTCGACAGGGGGTTTTGGGGAGCTGTTTTTT. Its protein product is CASSYSTGGFGELFF.

The chain uses TRBV30 and TRBJ1-5; no firm D call. V was trimmed by 3 bases and J by 7 bases, leaving 13 bases between them. Germline CDR1 is GTSNPN and CDR2 is SVGIG (reference sequence). This CDR3 has 13 residues. Written as DNA, the CDR3 is TGTGCCTGGAGCCGCGGTTTTGAACAGCCCCAGCATTTT. Translation: CAWSRGFEQPQHF. The complete variable domain, with remaining parts taken from reference TRBV30 and TRBJ1-5, reads SQTIHQWPATLVQPVGSPLSLECTVEGTSNPNLYWYRQAAGRGLQLLFYSVGIGQISSEVPQNLSASRPQDRQFILSSKKLLLSDSGFYLCAWSRGFEQPQHFGDGTRLSIL.